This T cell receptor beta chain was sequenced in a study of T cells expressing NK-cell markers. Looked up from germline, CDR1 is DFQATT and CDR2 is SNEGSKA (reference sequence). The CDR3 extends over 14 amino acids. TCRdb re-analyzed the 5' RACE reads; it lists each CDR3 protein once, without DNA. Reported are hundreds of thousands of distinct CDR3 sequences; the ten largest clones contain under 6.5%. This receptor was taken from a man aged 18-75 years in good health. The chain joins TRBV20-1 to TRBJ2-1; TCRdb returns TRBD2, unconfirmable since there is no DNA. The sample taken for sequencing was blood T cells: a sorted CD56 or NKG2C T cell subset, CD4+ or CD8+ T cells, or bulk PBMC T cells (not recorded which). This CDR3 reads CSAATGAPSNEQFF.